Listed here are 24 T cell receptor beta chains from one sample, sequenced in a study of response to subunit inactivated influenza vaccine. TCRdb re-called the RT-PCR reads through MiXCR, storing one row per CDR3 protein. The sample lists about 520,000 distinct CDR3 sequences, 7.2% occurring once. The sample in question was PBMCs from blood, obtained less than 30 months after vaccination. The receptors originated from a man between 50 and 69 years old who received an inactivated influenza vaccine.

The chain recombines TRBV6-2 or TRBV6-3 with TRBJ2-7; 15 bases align to TRBD2. The CDR3 loop spans 14 amino acids. The germline V gene has CDR1 MNHEY and CDR2 SVGEGT. Losses at the gene ends were 5 bases for V and 6 bases for J; bases not matched to a gene: 2. CDR3 sequence reads: CASSGGLAGGEQYF. The CDR3 DNA sequence: TGTGCCAGCAGTGGGGGACTAGCGGGAGGCGAGCAGTACTTC.

This clonotype occurred a few times. The rearrangement uses TRBV6-1 and TRBJ1-3, with TRBD1 matching over 7 bases. V was pared by 6 bases and J by 4 bases, with 9 bases of the junction left unmatched. Per the germline V gene, CDR1 is MNHNS and CDR2 is SASEGT. CDR3 length: 15 amino acids. The CDR3 bases are TGTGCCAGCAGACCGCGAACAGGGGACGGAAACACCATATATTTT. It is translated as CASRPRTGDGNTIYF.

This clonotype was detected only a few times. This chain links TRBV5-1 with TRBJ2-3; D unresolved. Trimming shortened V by 0 bases and J by 8 bases, and 7 bases separated the two germline ends. Germline V CDR1 and CDR2: SGHRS, YFSETQ. The CDR3 consists of 12 residues. The CDR3 protein is CASSLEMGTQYF. The CDR3 DNA sequence: TGCGCCAGCAGCTTGGAAATGGGTACGCAGTATTTT.

This clonotype has more than one count but fewer than ten. This chain uses TRBV6-1 with TRBJ2-7; D is ambiguous. CDR3 size: 13 residues. Germline lookup yields CDR1 MNHNS and CDR2 SASEGT. Trimming cost V 5 bases and J 3 bases, with 11 bases left between them. CDR3 DNA: TGTGCCAGCAGTCCAACCCCCTTCTACGAGCAGTACTTC. The encoded protein is CASSPTPFYEQYF.

A remark on this clonotype: A read error may account for a junction end that differs from germline. V and J are TRBV7-9 and TRBJ2-3; TRBD2 is a possible D gene (5 bases). This CDR3 has 14 amino acids. Germline-derived CDR1 and CDR2 are SEHNR and FQNEAQ (reference sequence). CDR3 residues: CTSSLSSAVDTQYF. The DNA for the CDR3 is TGTACCAGCAGCTTGAGTAGCGCCGTAGATACGCAGTATTTT.

This clonotype appeared many times. The chain uses TRBV29-1 and TRBJ2-5, with D tentatively TRBD1 (5 bases). The CDR3 has 12 residues. The germline CDR1 and CDR2 sequences are SQVTM and ANQGSEA. Trimming took off 8 bases at V and 4 bases at J, with 14 bases between the two ends. The CDR3, as DNA: TGCAGCATTAGACAGAGCCCAGAGACCCAGTACTTC. It translates to CSIRQSPETQYF.

There are many counts of this clonotype. The chain is built from TRBV5-6 and TRBJ2-1, with 9 nucleotides matching TRBD1. Trimming at V came to 3 bases and at J to 4 bases, leaving 2 bases not matched to a gene. CDR1 is SGHDT and CDR2 is YYEEEE in the germline V gene. The CDR3 extends over 14 amino acids. The CDR3: CASSSGTGYNEQFF. In nucleotides, the CDR3 is TGTGCCAGCAGCTCCGGGACAGGGTACAATGAGCAGTTCTTC.

This clonotype was observed at least ten times. The CDR3 nucleotides are TGTGCCAGCAGTGTCCAGGGGACAGGGTCCCTCGAGCAGTACTTC. Its translation is CASSVQGTGSLEQYF. The chain links TRBV12-3 or TRBV12-4 to TRBJ2-7; 9 nucleotides line up with TRBD1. The ends lost 5 bases at V and 6 bases at J; junction bases unmatched: 11. This CDR3 has 15 residues.

The DNA of the CDR3 is TGCGCCAGCAGCTTGGTAACCACCGGGGAGCTGTTTTTT. As protein: CASSLVTTGELFF. This sequence joins TRBV5-1 and TRBJ2-2; D is undetermined. The CDR3 consists of 13 residues. Trimming stripped 0 bases from V and 4 bases from J, with 4 bases between. Germline V gene lookup returns CDR1 SGHRS and CDR2 YFSETQ.

V and J are TRBV6-2 or TRBV6-3 and TRBJ2-1; D is unresolved. Germline CDR1 reads MNHEY; CDR2 reads SVGEGT. The CDR3 covers 11 residues. Trimming stripped 8 bases from V and 9 bases from J, with 11 bases between. This CDR3 reads CASGFRVEQFF. The CDR3 nucleotides read TGTGCCAGCGGGTTTCGGGTTGAGCAGTTCTTC.

The V call is TRBV25-1, the J call TRBJ1-1, with D unresolved. The germline CDR1 and CDR2 sequences are MGHDK and SYGVNS. V lost 6 bases and J 3 bases, leaving 11 bases between the germline ends. The CDR3 sequence is 13 residues long. This chain's CDR3 is CASRVEHHTEAFF. The CDR3 bases are TGTGCCAGCAGGGTCGAACACCACACTGAAGCTTTCTTT.

This clonotype appeared many times. This chain uses TRBV5-6 with TRBJ1-4, with D uncertain. CDR1 and CDR2 (germline): SGHDT, YYEEEE. CDR3 length: 13 amino acids. The V end lost 1 base, the J end lost 5 bases, and 6 bases lay between the germline ends. For the CDR3, the DNA is TGTGCCAGCAGCTTGTCCGGGAATGAAAAACTGTTTTTT. It is translated as CASSLSGNEKLFF.

In its sample, this clonotype was seen many times. The chain uses TRBV10-3 and TRBJ1-1; D perhaps matches TRBD1 (5 bases). The germline CDR1 and CDR2 sequences are ENHRY and SYGVKD. Trimming left V 10 bases short and J 1 base short, with 16 bases between. The CDR3 runs 14 residues. CDR3 DNA: TGTGCCAGCGGGCTGACAGAGAAGAACACTGAAGCTTTCTTT. It yields the protein CASGLTEKNTEAFF.

This clonotype was observed at least ten times. The rearrangement joins TRBV15 to TRBJ2-5, with TRBD2 identical over 7 bases. Germline CDR1 LNHNV, CDR2 YYDKDF (reference sequence). The V gene end was trimmed by 5 bases and the J gene end by 1 base; junction bases not matched to a gene: 4. The CDR3 sequence is 14 residues long. As DNA, the CDR3 is TGTGCCACCAGCGCGCGCGGGGGCCAAGAGACCCAGTACTTC. Protein product: CATSARGGQETQYF.

The chain links TRBV7-3 to TRBJ2-1; 10 positions agree with TRBD2. The length of the CDR3 is 16 residues. Germline V gives CDR1 SGHTA, CDR2 FQGTGA. J lost 6 bases, V lost 5 bases, and 10 bases had no gene match. CDR3 DNA sequence: TGTGCCAGCAGCCCAATGACTAGCGGGCCCTCCAATGAGCAGTTCTTC. Translating gives CASSPMTSGPSNEQFF.

The chain has TRBV7-9 and TRBJ1-4; D is undetermined. The CDR3 is 15 amino acids. V lost 4 bases to trimming and J lost 5 bases, with 14 bases between them. The germline V gene encodes CDR1 SEHNR and CDR2 FQNEAQ (reference sequence). CDR3 coding DNA: TGTGCCAGCAGCTCCGGGCCATTGGGCAATGAAAAACTGTTTTTT. This codes for CASSSGPLGNEKLFF.

This clonotype has only a few counts. This chain uses TRBV5-1 with TRBJ2-5, with 9 bases matching TRBD1. This CDR3 has 15 amino acids. The V gene end was trimmed by 1 base and the J gene end by 2 bases; junction bases not matched to a gene: 3. CDR1 SGHRS and CDR2 YFSETQ come from the germline V gene. This chain's CDR3 is CASSLFGTGQETQYF. DNA for the CDR3: TGCGCCAGCAGCTTGTTCGGGACAGGGCAAGAGACCCAGTACTTC. Full variable domain (rest looked up from reference TRBV5-1 and TRBJ2-5): KAGVTQTPRYLIKTRGQQVTLSCSPISGHRSVSWYQQTPGQGLQFLFEYFSETQRNKGNFPGRFSGRQFSNSRSEMNVSTLELGDSALYLCASSLFGTGQETQYFGPGTRLLVL.

This clonotype was observed a handful of times. The chain uses TRBV4-3 and TRBJ2-7, with D perhaps TRBD2 (6 bases). The germline V gene encodes CDR1 LGHNA and CDR2 YSLEER. Between the trimmed V and J ends, which lost 2 bases and 3 bases, there was a span of 20 bases. This CDR3 is 17 amino acids long. CDR3 in amino acids: CASSQLLEGSLCYEQYF. CDR3 nucleotides: TGCGCCAGCAGCCAACTCTTGGAGGGCTCGCTTTGCTACGAGCAGTACTTC.

This clonotype was observed at least ten times. The rearrangement uses TRBV28 and TRBJ2-2; D is unresolved. Trimming took 8 bases from V and 5 from J, leaving 9 bases between them. The V gene's germline CDR1 is MDHEN and CDR2 SYDVKM. The CDR3 sequence is 12 residues long. The CDR3 here is CASGRVTGELFF. CDR3 nucleotides: TGTGCCAGCGGTCGAGTTACCGGGGAGCTGTTTTTT. The variable domain in full, completed from reference TRBV28 and TRBJ2-2, reads DVKVTQSSRYLVKRTGEKVFLECVQDMDHENMFWYRQDPGLGLRLIYFSYDVKMKEKGDIPEGYSVSREKKERFSLILESASTNQTSMYLCASGRVTGELFFGEGSRLTVL.

The chain carries TRBV7-3 and TRBJ2-2, with TRBD2 matching over 8 bases. Trimming took 1 base from V and 5 from J; bases not matched to a gene: 6. Germline V CDR1 and CDR2: SGHTA, FQGTGA. This CDR3 comprises 16 residues. The CDR3 region has the DNA TGTGCCAGCAGCTTAATGAGCGGGAGCGGAACCGGGGAGCTGTTTTTT. Protein sequence: CASSLMSGSGTGELFF.

V usage is TRBV6-4 and J usage is TRBJ2-1; 8 nucleotides match TRBD2. CDR1 MRHNA and CDR2 SNTAGT come from the germline V gene. There are 14 residues in the CDR3. J gave up 7 bases and V 3 bases, and 5 bases lay outside the gene matches. This CDR3 is CASSEGLALNEQFF. DNA of the CDR3: TGTGCCAGCAGTGAAGGACTAGCTCTGAATGAGCAGTTCTTC.

This clonotype was detected only a few times. V gene TRBV5-4 combines with J gene TRBJ2-5, with TRBD1 as a possible D gene (6 bases). Germline V gene lookup returns CDR1 SGHNT and CDR2 YYREEE (reference sequence). Trimming stripped 1 base from V and 1 base from J, with 11 bases between. This CDR3 has 15 amino acids. CDR3 sequence: CASSLLLDSQETQYF. The CDR3 DNA reads as TGTGCCAGCAGCTTGTTGCTGGACAGCCAAGAGACCCAGTACTTC.

The chain uses TRBV7-6 and TRBJ2-3; D not resolved. V lost 0 bases and J lost 4, with 11 bases in between. Germline CDR1 SGHVS, CDR2 FNYEAQ. The CDR3 spans 15 residues. CDR3 loop: CASSLAFGRSDTQYF. The CDR3 nucleotides read TGTGCCAGCAGCTTAGCGTTTGGACGATCAGATACGCAGTATTTT.

The genes are TRBV28 and TRBJ2-7, with 7 bases identical to TRBD1. Germline assignment: CDR1 MDHEN and CDR2 SYDVKM. Trimming removed 3 bases from V and 5 bases from J; junction bases left unmatched: 7. CDR3 length: 14 amino acids. The CDR3 loop reads CASSFGRGRNEQYF. CDR3 coding DNA: TGTGCCAGCAGTTTTGGCAGGGGGAGAAACGAGCAGTACTTC. Filled out from reference TRBV28 and TRBJ2-7, the complete variable domain reads DVKVTQSSRYLVKRTGEKVFLECVQDMDHENMFWYRQDPGLGLRLIYFSYDVKMKEKGDIPEGYSVSREKKERFSLILESASTNQTSMYLCASSFGRGRNEQYFGPGTRLTVT.